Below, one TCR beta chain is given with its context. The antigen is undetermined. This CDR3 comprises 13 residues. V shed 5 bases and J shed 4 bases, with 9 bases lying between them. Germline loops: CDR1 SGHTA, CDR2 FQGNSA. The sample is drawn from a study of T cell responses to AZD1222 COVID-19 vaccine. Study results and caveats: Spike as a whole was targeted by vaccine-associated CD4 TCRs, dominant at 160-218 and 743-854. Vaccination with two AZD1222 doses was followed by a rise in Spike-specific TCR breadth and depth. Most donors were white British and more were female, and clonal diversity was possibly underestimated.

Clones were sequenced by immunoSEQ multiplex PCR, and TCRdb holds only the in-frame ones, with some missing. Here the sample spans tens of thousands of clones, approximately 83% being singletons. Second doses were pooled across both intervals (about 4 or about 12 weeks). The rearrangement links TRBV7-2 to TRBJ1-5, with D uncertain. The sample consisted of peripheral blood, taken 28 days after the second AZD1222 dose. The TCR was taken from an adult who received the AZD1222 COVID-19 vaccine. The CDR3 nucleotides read TGTGCCAGCAGCCCCCGGTCGAATCAGCCCCAGCATTTT. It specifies CASSPRSNQPQHF.